Reported below is one T cell receptor (beta chain). Its antigen remains unidentified. Likely unrecorded immune exposures existed in these nominally healthy donors. The source of the sample is a study of cytomegalovirus exposure and HLA in healthy donors. The primer mix had 60 Vbeta and 13 Jbeta primers. Clones were read by immunoSEQ multiplex PCR, and TCRdb kept only the in-frame ones, dropping some. Here the sample spans 150,000 to 200,000 clones, around four fifths being singletons. Trimming pared 0 bases from V and 5 bases from J, leaving 7 bases between. CDR3 length: 13 residues. The V gene's germline CDR1 is SGHRS and CDR2 YFSETQ. Broader study findings: An assumption of roughly uniform sequencing depth across donors underlay the presence/absence analyses. Information on immune exposure was restricted to one variable (CMV serostatus).

This TCR was sampled from a woman aged 40-49 years in good health and CMV-seronegative. The sequenced sample was PBMCs. The chain links TRBV5-1 to TRBJ2-3, with D unclear. The CDR3 DNA sequence: TGCGCCAGCAGCTTGGCCACGGGAGATACGCAGTATTTT. It encodes CASSLATGDTQYF.